Listed below are T cell receptor beta chains from one sample, sequenced in a study of metastatic and nonmetastatic thyroid tumors. MiXCR reprocessed the PCR reads for TCRdb. Of 35,000 to 40,000 clones listed, about 17% are singletons. Material for sequencing was tumor tissue. These receptors were collected from a female donor with papillary thyroid cancer or a benign thyroid nodule (not recorded which). Some clones in this sample may be carry-over from other donors' samples. CDR3s include the opening cysteine and the closing phenylalanine or tryptophan. D genes are given only for firm matches. Where a row states a size, it is once, few, many or the class of an expanded clone; other rows omit it.

abundance: NA; d_gene: NA; j_gene: TRBJ2-7; v_gene: TRBV3-1; CDR3aa: CASSRNRGGEQYF; CDR3nt: TGTGCCAGCAGCAGAAACAGAGGGGGCGAGCAGTACTTC
abundance: many; d_gene: TRBD1; j_gene: TRBJ2-5; v_gene: TRBV25-1; CDR3aa: CASSQTVSGGTQYF; CDR3nt: TGTGCCAGCAGCCAGACAGTTTCAGGGGGGACCCAGTACTTC
abundance: NA; d_gene: NA; j_gene: TRBJ2-7; v_gene: TRBV5-1; CDR3aa: CASSLAGYVPYF; CDR3nt: TGCGCCAGCAGCCTAGCAGGCTATGTACCGTACTTC
abundance: NA; d_gene: NA; j_gene: TRBJ2-1; v_gene: TRBV11-1; CDR3aa: CASRPTGHSYNEQFF; CDR3nt: TGTGCCAGCAGACCTACAGGGCACTCGTACAATGAGCAGTTCTTC
abundance: many; d_gene: TRBD2; j_gene: TRBJ2-3; v_gene: TRBV2; CDR3aa: CASRSTSGDTQYF; CDR3nt: TGTGCCAGCAGGAGTACTAGCGGAGATACGCAGTATTTT
abundance: NA; d_gene: NA; j_gene: TRBJ2-1; v_gene: TRBV6-1; CDR3aa: CASSARFERAVSYNEQFF; CDR3nt: TGTGCCAGCAGTGCGAGATTTGAGAGGGCCGTGTCCTACAATGAGCAGTTCTTC
abundance: NA; d_gene: NA; j_gene: TRBJ2-2; v_gene: TRBV27; CDR3aa: CASSPSPTGAGELFF; CDR3nt: TGTGCCAGCAGTCCCAGCCCCACAGGAGCCGGGGAGCTGTTTTTT
abundance: many; d_gene: NA; j_gene: TRBJ2-3; v_gene: TRBV7-3; CDR3aa: CASSLASTDTQYF; CDR3nt: TGTGCCAGCAGCTTAGCTAGCACAGATACGCAGTATTTT
abundance: many; d_gene: TRBD1; j_gene: TRBJ1-2; v_gene: TRBV19; CDR3aa: CASSRYRGNYGYTF; CDR3nt: TGTGCCAGTAGCCGATACAGGGGTAACTATGGCTACACCTTC
abundance: many; d_gene: NA; j_gene: TRBJ1-2; v_gene: TRBV29-1; CDR3aa: CSAAMRVGSGYTF; CDR3nt: TGCAGCGCCGCAATGAGGGTGGGCTCTGGCTACACCTTC
abundance: many; d_gene: TRBD1; j_gene: TRBJ2-2; v_gene: TRBV11-2; CDR3aa: CASSLQQGQSGELFF; CDR3nt: TGTGCCAGCAGCCTCCAACAGGGACAGAGCGGGGAGCTGTTTTTT
abundance: many; d_gene: TRBD2; j_gene: TRBJ2-1; v_gene: TRBV24-1; CDR3aa: CATSDITAGGTGNEQFF; CDR3nt: TGTGCCACCAGTGACATAACAGCGGGAGGGACCGGGAATGAGCAGTTCTTC
abundance: many; d_gene: TRBD2; j_gene: TRBJ2-3; v_gene: TRBV11-1; CDR3aa: CASSFGRGLASTDTQYF; CDR3nt: TGTGCCAGCAGCTTCGGGAGGGGACTAGCTAGCACAGATACGCAGTATTTT
abundance: many; d_gene: NA; j_gene: TRBJ1-1; v_gene: TRBV7-2; CDR3aa: CASSLTSRVGTEAFF; CDR3nt: TGTGCCAGCAGCTTAACAAGTCGGGTGGGCACTGAAGCTTTCTTT
abundance: many; d_gene: TRBD1; j_gene: TRBJ1-6; v_gene: TRBV5-1; CDR3aa: CASSLGPRQGPHSPLHF; CDR3nt: TGCGCCAGCAGCTTGGGCCCACGACAGGGGCCCCATTCACCCCTCCACTTT
abundance: many; d_gene: NA; j_gene: TRBJ2-5; v_gene: TRBV9; CDR3aa: CASSVGQQPGQTQYF; CDR3nt: TGTGCCAGCAGCGTAGGGCAACAACCCGGCCAGACCCAGTACTTC
abundance: NA; d_gene: NA; j_gene: TRBJ2-7; v_gene: TRBV19; CDR3aa: CASSSGDSFSEQYF; CDR3nt: TGTGCCAGTAGTTCGGGGGACTCCTTTTCCGAGCAGTACTTC
abundance: once; d_gene: TRBD1; j_gene: TRBJ1-2; v_gene: TRBV11-2; CDR3aa: CASSLDGGQGASWYGYTF; CDR3nt: TGTGCCAGCAGCTTAGATGGGGGACAGGGGGCAAGTTGGTATGGCTACACCTTC
abundance: many; d_gene: TRBD1; j_gene: TRBJ1-2; v_gene: TRBV7-8; CDR3aa: CASSPGGGYGYTF; CDR3nt: TGTGCCAGCAGCCCAGGGGGCGGATATGGCTACACCTTC
abundance: NA; d_gene: NA; j_gene: TRBJ2-4; v_gene: TRBV6-1; CDR3aa: CASSLKGSLDTHPGDIQYF; CDR3nt: TGTGCCAGCAGTCTTAAGGGGTCCTTGGACACACACCCCGGGGACATTCAGTACTTC
abundance: many; d_gene: NA; j_gene: TRBJ2-6; v_gene: TRBV4-2; CDR3aa: CASRQTYRDSGANVLTF; CDR3nt: TGTGCCAGCAGACAAACATACAGGGACTCTGGGGCCAACGTCCTGACTTTC
abundance: few; d_gene: NA; j_gene: TRBJ2-2; v_gene: TRBV28; CDR3aa: CASTYTGELFF; CDR3nt: TGTGCCAGCACTTACACCGGTGAGCTGTTTTTT
abundance: many; d_gene: NA; j_gene: TRBJ1-2; v_gene: TRBV6-1; CDR3aa: CASLIPGRSYGYTF; CDR3nt: TGTGCCAGCCTTATTCCGGGACGGAGCTATGGCTACACCTTC
abundance: many; d_gene: NA; j_gene: TRBJ1-4; v_gene: TRBV5-1; CDR3aa: CASRWRGGEKLFF; CDR3nt: TGCGCCAGCAGATGGAGGGGAGGTGAAAAACTGTTTTTT
abundance: many; d_gene: TRBD2; j_gene: TRBJ2-7; v_gene: TRBV5-1; CDR3aa: CASSLASGSYEQYF; CDR3nt: TGCGCCAGCAGCTTGGCTAGCGGGAGCTACGAGCAGTACTTC
abundance: many; d_gene: NA; j_gene: TRBJ2-1; v_gene: TRBV20-1; CDR3aa: CSARDLRSSYNEQFF; CDR3nt: TGCAGTGCTAGAGATCTACGGAGCTCCTACAATGAGCAGTTCTTC
abundance: few; d_gene: NA; j_gene: TRBJ2-5; v_gene: TRBV6-1; CDR3aa: CAGSVMGVSAQYF; CDR3nt: TGTGCCGGCAGTGTGATGGGGGTAAGTGCCCAGTACTTC
abundance: many; d_gene: TRBD1; j_gene: TRBJ2-2; v_gene: TRBV11-2; CDR3aa: CASSLGQGNTGELFF; CDR3nt: TGTGCCAGCAGCCTGGGACAGGGGAACACCGGGGAGCTGTTTTTT
abundance: many; d_gene: TRBD1; j_gene: TRBJ2-1; v_gene: TRBV10-2; CDR3aa: CASSESGTGVYNEQFF; CDR3nt: TGCGCCAGCAGTGAGTCGGGGACAGGGGTTTACAATGAGCAGTTCTTC
abundance: many; d_gene: NA; j_gene: TRBJ2-7; v_gene: TRBV5-6; CDR3aa: CASSFTGTLSYEQYF; CDR3nt: TGTGCCAGCAGCTTCACCGGGACACTTTCCTACGAGCAGTACTTC
abundance: many; d_gene: NA; j_gene: TRBJ2-1; v_gene: TRBV11-2; CDR3aa: CASSLQIPYNEQFF; CDR3nt: TGTGCCAGCAGCTTACAGATCCCCTACAATGAGCAGTTCTTC
abundance: many; d_gene: TRBD2; j_gene: TRBJ2-3; v_gene: TRBV29-1; CDR3aa: CSVDGLAGGMKTSTDTQYF; CDR3nt: TGCAGCGTCGATGGACTAGCGGGAGGGATGAAAACTAGCACAGATACGCAGTATTTT